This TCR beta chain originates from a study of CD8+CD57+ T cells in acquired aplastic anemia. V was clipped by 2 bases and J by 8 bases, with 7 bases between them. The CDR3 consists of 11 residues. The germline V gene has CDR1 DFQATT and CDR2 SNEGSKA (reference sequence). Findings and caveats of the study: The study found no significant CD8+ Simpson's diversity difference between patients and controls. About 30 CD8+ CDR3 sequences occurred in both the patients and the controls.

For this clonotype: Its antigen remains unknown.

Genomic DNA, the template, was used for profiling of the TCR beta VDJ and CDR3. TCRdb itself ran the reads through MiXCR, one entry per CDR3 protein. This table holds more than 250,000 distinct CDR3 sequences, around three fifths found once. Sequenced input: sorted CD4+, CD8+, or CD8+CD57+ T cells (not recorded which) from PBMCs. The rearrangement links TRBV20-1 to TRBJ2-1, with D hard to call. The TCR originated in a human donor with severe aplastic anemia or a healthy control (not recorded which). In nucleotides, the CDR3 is TGCAGTGCTAGACAGATCTATGAGCAGTTCTTC. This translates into CSARQIYEQFF.